One and the same sample provided the 30 T cell receptor beta chains below, sequenced in a study of cytomegalovirus exposure and HLA in healthy donors. Use of 60 Vbeta and 13 Jbeta primers characterized the PCR. The repertoire was sequenced with immunoSEQ multiplex PCR; TCRdb's copy has only in-frame clones and lacks some. Of 100,000 to 150,000 clones listed, about 10% are singletons. The specimen was PBMCs. Receptors originate from a woman between 18 and 30 years old in good health and CMV-seropositive.

The chain joins TRBV10-2 to TRBJ2-1; 10 bases map to TRBD2. The trim removed 8 bases at V and 8 bases at J, leaving 12 bases unmatched. The CDR3 has 15 amino acids. Germline values: CDR1 WSHSY, CDR2 SAAADI. For the CDR3, the DNA is TGCGCCAGCCCGGGCCCTAGCGGGAGCATCCATGAGCAGTTCTTC. This translates into CASPGPSGSIHEQFF.

This rearrangement joins TRBV15 to TRBJ1-4, with D perhaps matching TRBD1 (5 bases). This CDR3 comprises 16 residues. CDR1 and CDR2 from the germline V gene are LNHNV and YYDKDF (reference sequence). V shed 4 bases and J shed 8 bases, with 20 bases lying between them. The CDR3 spells CATSTLLGDSFEKLFF. The DNA for the CDR3 is TGTGCCACCAGCACCCTTCTGGGGGACTCCTTCGAAAAACTGTTTTTT.

The rearrangement links TRBV14 to TRBJ1-1; no definite D call. The V end was cut by 1 base, the J end by 4 bases, with 4 bases between. The CDR3 runs 12 residues. From germline, CDR1 is SGHDN and CDR2 FVKESK. CDR3: CASSQAPTEAFF. The CDR3, as DNA: TGTGCCAGCAGCCAAGCTCCCACTGAAGCTTTCTTT.

This clone was observed a handful of times. The chain has TRBV5-5 and TRBJ1-1; no definite D call. Germline assignment: CDR1 SGHKS and CDR2 YYEKEE (reference sequence). V was trimmed by 3 bases and J by 12 bases, leaving 18 bases between them. The CDR3 is 13 residues long. The DNA for the CDR3 is TGTGCCAGCAGCTCCGACCCTCAGGTGAATCCTTTCTTT. Translation gives CASSSDPQVNPFF.

DNA of the CDR3: TGTGCCTGGAGTGCCCTCTGGGGGGATGGCTACACCTTC. This codes for CAWSALWGDGYTF. The chain is built from TRBV30 and TRBJ1-2; maybe TRBD1 (5 bases). Between the trimmed V and J ends, which lost 1 base and 6 bases, there was a span of 12 bases. CDR1 is GTSNPN, CDR2 SVGIG, per germline (reference sequence). The CDR3 has 13 amino acids.

The rearrangement joins TRBV6-5 to TRBJ2-5, with D hard to call. The DNA end favors TRBJ2-7, so the J call may be wrong. The CDR3 is 11 residues long. Looked up from germline, CDR1 is MNHEY and CDR2 is SVGAGI. CDR3 amino acids: CASSYDYEQYF. As DNA, the CDR3 is TGTGCCAGCAGTTACGACTACGAGCAGTACTTC.

The genes are TRBV5-1 and TRBJ1-1, with 8 bases that match TRBD1. The V gene end was trimmed by 2 bases and the J gene end by 4 bases; junction bases not matched to a gene: 10. The length of the CDR3 is 16 residues. Per germline, CDR1 SGHRS and CDR2 YFSETQ. The CDR3 DNA reads TGCGCCAGCAGCTTAGAGCCCCATACAGGGGGCACTGAAGCTTTCTTT. Translating gives CASSLEPHTGGTEAFF.

This chain links TRBV12-5 with TRBJ2-2; TRBD1 matches 10 bases. This CDR3 contains 17 residues. Germline V CDR1 and CDR2: LGHNT, FRNRAP. V lost 9 bases and J lost 6; bases outside the gene matches: 16. CDR3 amino acids: CASGPGQGRLGPGELFF. The CDR3, as DNA: TGTGCTAGCGGACCGGGACAGGGGCGTTTGGGTCCCGGGGAGCTGTTTTTT.

The V and J genes are TRBV19 and TRBJ1-5; weak D call: TRBD1 (5 bases). V lost 4 bases, J lost 2 bases, and 15 bases lay in between. This CDR3 spans 16 amino acids. Germline values: CDR1 LNHDA, CDR2 SQIVND (reference sequence). The CDR3 spells CASSNPRVAGNQPQHF. The CDR3 DNA reads TGTGCCAGTAGTAACCCCAGGGTTGCGGGCAATCAGCCCCAGCATTTT.

This clone was seen a handful of times. The genes are TRBV2 and TRBJ2-5; D call uncertain. V gave up 4 bases and J gave up 5 bases, with 14 bases separating them. Germline CDR1 and CDR2: SNHLY and FYNNEI. There are 14 residues in the CDR3. CDR3 bases: TGTGCCAGCAGTGGAGATCCTCGGTGGGAGACCCAGTACTTC. As protein: CASSGDPRWETQYF.

The chain links TRBV12-5 to TRBJ1-5, with D uncertain. Trimming pared 2 bases from V and 0 bases from J, leaving 5 bases between. The CDR3 runs to 14 residues. Germline CDR1 reads LGHNT; CDR2 reads FRNRAP. The CDR3: CASGLFSSNQPQHF. CDR3 coding DNA: TGTGCTAGTGGTTTGTTCTCTAGCAATCAGCCCCAGCATTTT.

The gene calls are TRBV14 and TRBJ1-2; 9 positions match TRBD1. V dropped 4 bases and J dropped 2; count of bases not matched to a gene: 5. The CDR3 loop spans 15 amino acids. The germline gives CDR1 SGHDN, CDR2 FVKESK. The CDR3, as DNA: TGTGCCAGCAGCCTTGCCGGGACAGGGAACTATGGCTACACCTTC. It is translated as CASSLAGTGNYGYTF.

This clone was observed a few times. The rearrangement links TRBV9 to TRBJ2-7; 9 positions match TRBD2. V was pared by 0 bases and J by 3 bases, with 7 bases of the junction left unmatched. The CDR3 runs 16 residues. CDR1 and CDR2 from the germline V gene are SGDLS and YYNGEE. The DNA for the CDR3 is TGTGCCAGCAGCGTAGCTAAAAGCGGGAGGATCTACGAGCAGTACTTC. Translation gives CASSVAKSGRIYEQYF. Looking up the rest from reference TRBV9 and TRBJ2-7 gives the full variable domain: DSGVTQTPKHLITATGQRVTLRCSPRSGDLSVYWYQQSLDQGLQFLIQYYNGEERAKGNILERFSAQQFPDLHSELNLSSLELGDSALYFCASSVAKSGRIYEQYFGPGTRLTVT.

V gene TRBV29-1 combines with J gene TRBJ2-7, with 7 bases aligning to TRBD1. In germline, CDR1 is SQVTM, CDR2 ANQGSEA. Trimming took 7 bases from V and 0 from J; bases not matched to a gene: 9. The CDR3 is 14 amino acids. DNA of the CDR3: TGCAGCGCATCAGGGGGACAGTACTCCTACGAGCAGTACTTC. The encoded protein is CSASGGQYSYEQYF.

The J gene is TRBJ2-2, the V gene TRBV7-2, with TRBD2 identical over 7 bases. In germline, CDR1 is SGHTA, CDR2 FQGNSA. J was trimmed by 5 bases and V by 3 bases; bases with no gene match: 9. CDR3 length equals 16 residues. The CDR3 nucleotides are TGTGCCAGCAGCTTTCAAGCGGGACCAACGACCGGGGAGCTGTTTTTT. Residues: CASSFQAGPTTGELFF.

This clone came up a few times. The J gene is TRBJ2-5, the V gene TRBV27; TRBD1 matches at 10 bases. V was clipped by 5 bases and J by 5 bases; unmatched bases: 5. Germline V gives CDR1 MNHEY, CDR2 SMNVEV (reference sequence). This CDR3 comprises 14 residues. The CDR3 region is CASSRQGAWETQYF. As DNA, the CDR3 is TGTGCCAGCAGTAGACAGGGGGCTTGGGAGACCCAGTACTTC.

The rearrangement uses TRBV30 and TRBJ1-6; maybe TRBD1 (6 bases). The CDR3 has 19 residues. V was pared by 2 bases and J by 5 bases, with 25 bases between. The V gene's germline CDR1 is GTSNPN and CDR2 SVGIG (reference sequence). The DNA for the CDR3 is TGTGCCTGGAGTCTCCGCCGGGACACAAGATCGAGGAATAATTCACCCCTCCACTTT. Its protein product is CAWSLRRDTRSRNNSPLHF.

The chain joins TRBV19 to TRBJ2-7, with TRBD2 matching over 14 bases. V was pared by 5 bases and J by 3 bases, with 9 bases of the junction left unmatched. The CDR3 extends over 17 amino acids. CDR1 and CDR2 from the germline V gene are LNHDA and SQIVND (reference sequence). The chain's CDR3 is CASSPRDGTSGSYEQYF. For the CDR3, the DNA is TGTGCCAGTAGTCCCCGCGACGGGACTAGCGGGAGCTACGAGCAGTACTTC.

This clone has a handful of counts. The V gene is TRBV5-4, the J gene TRBJ2-6; a weak D match, TRBD1 (5 bases). The V end lost 4 bases, the J end lost 4 bases, and 12 bases lay between the germline ends. Germline V gene lookup returns CDR1 SGHNT and CDR2 YYREEE (reference sequence). This CDR3 has 15 amino acids. CDR3 sequence: CASSPGFAGANVLTF. DNA of the CDR3: TGTGCCAGCAGCCCAGGGTTTGCAGGGGCCAACGTCCTGACTTTC.

This clone was picked up a small number of times. V and J are TRBV25-1 and TRBJ2-1, with 13 bases that match TRBD2. V trimming: 7 bases; J trimming: 6 bases; junction bases outside the gene matches: 6. The CDR3 extends over 15 amino acids. The germline V gene encodes CDR1 MGHDK and CDR2 SYGVNS. CDR3 nucleotides: TGTGCCAGCACAGCAAGGACTAGCGGGAGCAATGAGCAGTTCTTC. Its protein is CASTARTSGSNEQFF.

V is TRBV4-1 and J is TRBJ2-1, with D uncertain. CDR1 is MGHRA and CDR2 is YSYEKL in the germline V gene. The length of the CDR3 is 15 residues. V gave up 0 bases and J gave up 6 bases, with 12 bases separating them. CDR3 in amino acids: CASSQEDPAVNEQFF. CDR3 in DNA: TGCGCCAGCAGCCAAGAGGATCCGGCGGTCAATGAGCAGTTCTTC.

J is TRBJ1-4 and V is TRBV7-2, with unresolved D. Trimming stripped 5 bases from V and 0 bases from J, with 16 bases between. The CDR3 is made up of 17 amino acids. The germline V gene has CDR1 SGHTA and CDR2 FQGNSA. CDR3 region: CASSREVLGATNEKLFF. The CDR3 DNA is TGTGCCAGCAGCCGAGAGGTTCTGGGAGCAACTAATGAAAAACTGTTTTTT.

This clone has a handful of counts. The chain employs TRBV6-5 and TRBJ2-1; TRBD2 agrees at 8 bases. The CDR3 contains 15 residues. CDR1 is MNHEY and CDR2 is SVGAGI in the germline V gene. V trimming: 9 bases; J trimming: 5 bases; junction bases outside the gene matches: 12. This CDR3 reads CASRGGRGENNEQFF. In nucleotides, the CDR3 is TGTGCCAGTCGCGGGGGGCGGGGGGAAAACAATGAGCAGTTCTTC.

This clone was counted between two and nine times. This sequence joins TRBV28 and TRBJ2-3; the D is unclear. The germline gives CDR1 MDHEN, CDR2 SYDVKM. V was trimmed by 10 bases and J by 5 bases, leaving 7 bases between them. The CDR3 has 10 amino acids. The CDR3: CATKRDTQYF. The CDR3 DNA reads TGTGCCACAAAGCGAGATACGCAGTATTTT.

This clone has more than one count but fewer than ten. CDR3 nucleotide sequence: TGCGCCAGCAGCCAAGGCGGGGGCCGCCTAAGCTCCTACAATGAGCAGTTCTTC. Its protein product is CASSQGGGRLSSYNEQFF. This chain joins TRBV4-1 and TRBJ2-1; possibly TRBD2 for D (7 bases). Germline CDR1 is MGHRA and CDR2 is YSYEKL. Trimming left V 1 base short and J 0 bases short, with 16 bases between. This CDR3 has 18 amino acids.

The chain couples TRBV6-4 to TRBJ2-1, with a possible D match to TRBD2 (6 bases). This CDR3 has 14 residues. V gave up 4 bases and J gave up 5 bases, with 12 bases separating them. Germline assignment: CDR1 MRHNA and CDR2 SNTAGT. In DNA form, the CDR3 reads TGTGCCAGCAGTGGGGGTAGCGGTCACAATGAGCAGTTCTTC. This translates into CASSGGSGHNEQFF.

This clone was seen a few times. This rearrangement joins TRBV9 to TRBJ2-7; 8 bases match TRBD2. Trimming at V came to 4 bases and at J to 5 bases, leaving 11 bases not matched to a gene. The germline V gene encodes CDR1 SGDLS and CDR2 YYNGEE. The CDR3 extends over 15 amino acids. CDR3 sequence (DNA): TGTGCCAGCAGCTCCTCCGGGACTAGTGTACACGAGCAGTACTTC. Its translation is CASSSSGTSVHEQYF.

This clone was picked up a small number of times. The chain combines TRBV28 with TRBJ2-7; 7 bases align to TRBD2. Germline CDR1 reads MDHEN; CDR2 reads SYDVKM. V was clipped by 3 bases and J by 4 bases; unmatched bases: 6. This CDR3 region has 14 residues. In DNA form, the CDR3 reads TGTGCCAGCAGTTTTGGGGGAGGGAGTTACGAGCAGTACTTC. Its translation: CASSFGGGSYEQYF.

In its sample, this clone was seen a few times. The chain has TRBV5-1 and TRBJ2-5; TRBD2 aligns across 7 bases. The CDR3 length is 14 residues. Germline V gene data show CDR1 as SGHRS and CDR2 as YFSETQ. J was trimmed by 1 base and V by 4 bases; bases with no gene match: 4. The CDR3 sequence is CASSPGTTQETQYF. CDR3 nucleotides: TGCGCCAGCAGCCCCGGGACTACCCAAGAGACCCAGTACTTC.

V gene TRBV5-4 combines with J gene TRBJ2-7, with 8 bases matching TRBD1. After removal of 3 bases from V and 3 bases from J, the junction contained 8 bases not matched to a gene. CDR1 is SGHNT, CDR2 YYREEE, per germline (reference sequence). The CDR3 consists of 15 residues. The CDR3 protein is CASSYGTGGDYEQYF. The DNA of the CDR3 is TGTGCCAGCAGCTATGGGACAGGAGGGGACTACGAGCAGTACTTC.